This T cell receptor (beta chain) was recovered during a study of blood T cell repertoires in COVID-19 (dated by TCRdb to about 2020). Some background on the complete study: Samples covering the acute and convalescent phases of COVID-19 were provided by collaborators in the United States, Italy and Spain. The prospective study material was composed of cDNA or gDNA derived from T cells, B-cell-depleted T cells, or PBMCs. Deeply sampled blood TCRbeta repertoires from subjects exposed to, actively infected with, or recovered from COVID-19 were included in the dataset. The repertoires were released in a freely available public database meant as a resource for research on the immune response to SARS-CoV-2. Samples were obtained from the ongoing ImmuneRACE study (first 160 participants) and from 1,254 subjects provided by 6 global collaborators. Nearly every sample came with metadata listing a de-identified subject ID, COVID-19 status, age in years and sex. Where available, HLA class I and class II types were obtained from metadata supplied by the sample provider rather than from assay-based typing. The full study reports these points: Clinical and demographic metadata were provided uncurated, with the amount varying by source and participant.

Whole blood was collected in K2EDTA tubes by collaborating institutions according to the institutions' own protocols. For TCRbeta analysis, collaborators shipped samples in one of three forms: frozen whole blood, isolated PBMCs, or DNA extracted from either of those sample types. CDR1 and CDR2 are read off the germline V gene (reference sequence) as LNHDA and SQIVND. V is pruned by 11 bases and J by 0 bases, leaving 12 bases of the junction without a gene match. The CDR3 spans 15 residues, from the cysteine through the phenylalanine. The entry retains the CDR3 DNA only, 45 bases that are in frame from base 1. As to this clone: Which antigen it targets is not known. Base qualities are not at hand, and no much larger clone is one base apart.

The immunoSEQ Assay, a bias-controlled multiplex PCR, was used to amplify TCRbeta CDR3 regions from genomic DNA. In the source study's methods: The number of nucleated cells in each sample was estimated from the amplification of reference gene primers within the assay. To quantify the absolute abundance of each unique TCRbeta CDR3 rearrangement, sequence reads were collapsed and filtered. For each sample, productive Simpson clonality was calculated as the square root of Simpson's diversity index across productive rearrangements. TCRdb took this table from immuneACCESS and kept in-frame rearrangements with V and J called. Such tables lack part of the clones; where checked against another copy, unresolved V genes explain under half of the gap, and the rest is unexplained. The DNA gave D and trimming, while V, J and clone size come from that table. This sample lists under 150,000 clones; roughly 79% were detected once. The ten largest clones represent roughly 10% of the sample.

This clonotype originated in a human donor in a cohort sampled during active COVID-19. The V gene is TRBV19 and the J gene is TRBJ1-2; 7 junctional bases match TRBD1. The material sequenced was peripheral blood. The encoded CDR3 is CAGSAGGTPNYGYTF. The nucleotide sequence is given as TGTGCCGGATCCGCAGGGGGGACGCCTAACTATGGCTACACCTTC.